The TCR beta chain under discussion was sequenced for a study of blood T cell repertoires in COVID-19. Study details: Researchers got acute and convalescent COVID-19 samples from the United States, Italy and Spain. PBMCs, B-cell-depleted T cells, or T cells were the source of the cDNA or gDNA that made up the material.

Germline CDR1 MNHEY, CDR2 SMNVEV (reference sequence). V lost 4 bases, J lost 11 bases, and 14 bases stayed unmatched. This CDR3 is 15 amino acids long. Per the authors' pipeline: Counts of nucleated cells, estimated from reference gene primer amplification, were obtained. Data came from immunoSEQ multiplex PCR; TCRdb stores just in-frame clones and leaves some out. V and J calls and clone size are given by that table; D and trimming were obtained from the DNA. This repertoire shows around 290,000 clones, approximately 87% found once; its top ten account for about 7.8%. The sequence was obtained from a woman aged 50 to 60 who had recovered from COVID-19. The specimen was peripheral blood. V gene TRBV27 combines with J gene TRBJ1-1; 9 bases match TRBD1. CDR3 region: CASSSLGTGGVRAFF. Written as DNA, the CDR3 is TGTGCCAGCAGTTCCCTTGGAACAGGGGGCGTGAGGGCTTTCTTT.